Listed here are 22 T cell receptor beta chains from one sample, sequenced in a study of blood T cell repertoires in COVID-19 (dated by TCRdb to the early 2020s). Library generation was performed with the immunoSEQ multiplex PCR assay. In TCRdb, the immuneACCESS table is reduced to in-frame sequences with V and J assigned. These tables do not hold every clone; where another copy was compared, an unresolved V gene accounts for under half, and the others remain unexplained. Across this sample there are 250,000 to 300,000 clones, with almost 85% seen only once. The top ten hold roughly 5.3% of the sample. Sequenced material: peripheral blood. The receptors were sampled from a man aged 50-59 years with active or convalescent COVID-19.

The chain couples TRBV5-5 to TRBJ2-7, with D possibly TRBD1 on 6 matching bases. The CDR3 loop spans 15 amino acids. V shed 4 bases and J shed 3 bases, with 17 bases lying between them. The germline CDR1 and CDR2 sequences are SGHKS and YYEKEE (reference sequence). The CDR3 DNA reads TGTGCCAGCAGCCGGGGCCAGTTGACAGGCTACGAGCAGTACTTC. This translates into CASSRGQLTGYEQYF.

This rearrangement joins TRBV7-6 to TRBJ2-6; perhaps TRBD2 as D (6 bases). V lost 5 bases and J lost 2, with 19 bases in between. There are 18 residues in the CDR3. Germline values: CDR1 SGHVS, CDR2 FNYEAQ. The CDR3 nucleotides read TGTGCCAGCAGCCCCGACGTCGGGACTCATACTGGGGCCAACGTCCTGACTTTC. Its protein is CASSPDVGTHTGANVLTF. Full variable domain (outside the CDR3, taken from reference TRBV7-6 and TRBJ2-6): GAGVSQSPRYKVTKRGQDVALRCDPISGHVSLYWYRQALGQGPEFLTYFNYEAQQDKSGLPNDRFSAERPEGSISTLTIQRTEQRDSAMYRCASSPDVGTHTGANVLTFGAGSRLTVL.

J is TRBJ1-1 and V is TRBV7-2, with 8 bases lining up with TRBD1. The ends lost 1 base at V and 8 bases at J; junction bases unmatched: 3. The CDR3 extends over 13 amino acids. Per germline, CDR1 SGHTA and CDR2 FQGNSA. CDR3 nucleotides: TGTGCCAGCAGCTTAGAAAGGGACAGGGAAGCTTTCTTT. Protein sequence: CASSLERDREAFF.

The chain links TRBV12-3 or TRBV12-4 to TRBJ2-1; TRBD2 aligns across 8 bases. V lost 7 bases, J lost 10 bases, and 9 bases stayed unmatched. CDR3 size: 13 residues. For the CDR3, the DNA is TGTGCCAGCACGTCCGGGACTAGTAAGGAGCAGTTCTTC. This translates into CASTSGTSKEQFF.

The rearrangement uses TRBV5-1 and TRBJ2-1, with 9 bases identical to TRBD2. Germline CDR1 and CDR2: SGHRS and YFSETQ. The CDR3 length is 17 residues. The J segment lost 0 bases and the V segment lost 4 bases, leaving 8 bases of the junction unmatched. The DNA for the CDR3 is TGCGCCAGCAGCCCGACTAGCGGATCGAGCTCCTACAATGAGCAGTTCTTC. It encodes CASSPTSGSSSYNEQFF.

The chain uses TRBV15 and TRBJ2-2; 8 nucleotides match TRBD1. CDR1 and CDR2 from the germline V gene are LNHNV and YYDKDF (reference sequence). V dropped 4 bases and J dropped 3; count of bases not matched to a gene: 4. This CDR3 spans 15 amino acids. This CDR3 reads CATSNHRGYTGELFF. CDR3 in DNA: TGTGCCACCAGCAACCACAGGGGGTACACCGGGGAGCTGTTTTTT.

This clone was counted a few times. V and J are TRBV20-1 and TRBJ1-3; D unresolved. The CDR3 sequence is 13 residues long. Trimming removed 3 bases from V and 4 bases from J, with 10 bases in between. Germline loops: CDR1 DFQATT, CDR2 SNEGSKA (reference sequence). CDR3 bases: TGCAGTGCTAGTCTCCCGGGAGGAAACACCATATATTTT. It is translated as CSASLPGGNTIYF.

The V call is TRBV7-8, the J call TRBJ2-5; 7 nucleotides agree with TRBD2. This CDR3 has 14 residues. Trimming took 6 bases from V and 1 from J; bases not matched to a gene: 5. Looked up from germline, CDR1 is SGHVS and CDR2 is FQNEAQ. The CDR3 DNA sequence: TGTGCCAGCAGGAGGCTAGCGGTCCAAGAGACCCAGTACTTC. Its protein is CASRRLAVQETQYF.

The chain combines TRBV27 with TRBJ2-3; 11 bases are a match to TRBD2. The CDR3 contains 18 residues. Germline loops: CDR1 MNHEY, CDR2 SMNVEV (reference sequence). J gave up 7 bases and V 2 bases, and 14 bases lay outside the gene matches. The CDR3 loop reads CASSLLKGLAGGSHTQYF. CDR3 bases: TGTGCCAGCAGTTTACTCAAAGGACTAGCGGGCGGGTCCCATACGCAGTATTTT.

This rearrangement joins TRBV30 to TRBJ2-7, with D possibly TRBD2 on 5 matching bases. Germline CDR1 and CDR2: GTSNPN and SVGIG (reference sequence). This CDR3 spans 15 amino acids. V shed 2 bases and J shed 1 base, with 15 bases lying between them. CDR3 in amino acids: CAWSIEGGGSYEQYF. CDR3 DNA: TGTGCCTGGAGTATTGAAGGTGGAGGTTCCTACGAGCAGTACTTC.

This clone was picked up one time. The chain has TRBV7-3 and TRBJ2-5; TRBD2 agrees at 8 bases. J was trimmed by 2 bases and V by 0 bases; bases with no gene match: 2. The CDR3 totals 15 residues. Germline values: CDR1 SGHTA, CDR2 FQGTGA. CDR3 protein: CASSLTGLVQETQYF. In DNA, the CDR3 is TGTGCCAGCAGCTTAACGGGACTAGTACAAGAGACCCAGTACTTC.

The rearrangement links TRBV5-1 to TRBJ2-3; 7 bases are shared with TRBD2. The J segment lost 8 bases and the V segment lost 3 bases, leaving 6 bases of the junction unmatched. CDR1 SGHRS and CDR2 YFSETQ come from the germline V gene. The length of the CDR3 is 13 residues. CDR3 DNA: TGCGCCAGCAGCTCCCTGGGGGGGACTACGCAGTATTTT. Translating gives CASSSLGGTTQYF.

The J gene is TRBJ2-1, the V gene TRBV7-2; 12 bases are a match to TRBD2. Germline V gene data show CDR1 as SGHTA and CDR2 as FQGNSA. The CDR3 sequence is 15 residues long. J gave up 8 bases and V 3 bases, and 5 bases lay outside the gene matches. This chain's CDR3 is CASSFLAGGPDEQFF. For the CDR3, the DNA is TGTGCCAGCAGCTTCCTAGCGGGAGGGCCGGATGAGCAGTTCTTC.

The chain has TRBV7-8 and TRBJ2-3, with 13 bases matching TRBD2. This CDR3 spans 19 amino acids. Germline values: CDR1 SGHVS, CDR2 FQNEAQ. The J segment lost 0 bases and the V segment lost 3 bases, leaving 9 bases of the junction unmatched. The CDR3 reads CASSFWTSGSADSTDTQYF. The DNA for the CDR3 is TGTGCCAGCAGCTTTTGGACTAGCGGGAGCGCGGATAGCACAGATACGCAGTATTTT.

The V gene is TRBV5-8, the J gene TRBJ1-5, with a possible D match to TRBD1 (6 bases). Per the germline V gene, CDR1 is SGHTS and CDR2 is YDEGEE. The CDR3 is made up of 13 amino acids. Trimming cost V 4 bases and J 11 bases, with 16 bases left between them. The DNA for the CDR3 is TGTGCCAGCAGCCCAGACAGGCCCTCAGCCCAGCATTTT. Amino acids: CASSPDRPSAQHF.

CDR3 loop: CASSQDRSGAWASYYGYTF. In nucleotides, the CDR3 is TGTGCCAGCAGCCAAGACCGGTCAGGGGCATGGGCGAGCTATTATGGCTACACCTTC. This rearrangement joins TRBV4-2 to TRBJ1-2; the D gene is possibly TRBD1 (6 bases). The CDR3 loop spans 19 amino acids. V was clipped by 0 bases and J by 5 bases, with 25 bases between them. CDR1 is LGHNA, CDR2 YNFKEQ, per germline.

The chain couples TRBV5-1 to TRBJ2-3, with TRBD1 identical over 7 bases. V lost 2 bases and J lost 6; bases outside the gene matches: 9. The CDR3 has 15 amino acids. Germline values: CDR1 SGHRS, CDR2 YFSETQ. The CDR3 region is CASSLPTGSSDTQYF. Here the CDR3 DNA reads TGCGCCAGCAGCTTACCGACAGGGAGTAGTGATACGCAGTATTTT. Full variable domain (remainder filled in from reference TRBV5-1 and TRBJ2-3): KAGVTQTPRYLIKTRGQQVTLSCSPISGHRSVSWYQQTPGQGLQFLFEYFSETQRNKGNFPGRFSGRQFSNSRSEMNVSTLELGDSALYLCASSLPTGSSDTQYFGPGTRLTVL.

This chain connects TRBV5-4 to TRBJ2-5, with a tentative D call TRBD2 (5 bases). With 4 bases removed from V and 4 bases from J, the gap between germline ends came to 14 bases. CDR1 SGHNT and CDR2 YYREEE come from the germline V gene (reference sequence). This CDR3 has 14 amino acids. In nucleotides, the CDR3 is TGTGCCAGCAGCCTCGGTGGGAGAGGAGAGACCCAGTACTTC. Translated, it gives CASSLGGRGETQYF.

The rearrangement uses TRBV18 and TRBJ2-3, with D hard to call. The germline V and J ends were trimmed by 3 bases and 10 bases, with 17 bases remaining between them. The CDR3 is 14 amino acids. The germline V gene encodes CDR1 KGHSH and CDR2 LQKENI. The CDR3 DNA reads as TGTGCCAGCTCACCTTCGACGGCCTTCGAGGCGCAGTATTTT. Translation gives CASSPSTAFEAQYF.

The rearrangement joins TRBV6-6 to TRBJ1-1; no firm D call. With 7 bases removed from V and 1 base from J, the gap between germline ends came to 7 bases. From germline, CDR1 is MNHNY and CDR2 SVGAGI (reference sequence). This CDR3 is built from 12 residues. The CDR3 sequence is CASNRQNTEAFF. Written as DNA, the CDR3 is TGTGCCAGCAATCGACAGAACACTGAAGCTTTCTTT.

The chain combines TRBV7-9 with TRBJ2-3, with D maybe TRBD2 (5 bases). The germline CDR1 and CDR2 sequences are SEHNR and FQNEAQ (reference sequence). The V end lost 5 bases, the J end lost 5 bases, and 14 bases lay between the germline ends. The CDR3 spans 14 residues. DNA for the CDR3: TGTGCCAGCAGCCAAGTTCGGGGTCTAGATACGCAGTATTTT. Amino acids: CASSQVRGLDTQYF.

The CDR3 is CASSVGSGYYGYTF. DNA for the CDR3: TGTGCCAGCAGCGTAGGATCAGGCTACTATGGCTACACCTTC. The gene calls are TRBV9 and TRBJ1-2; D not resolved. Germline CDR1 is SGDLS and CDR2 is YYNGEE. CDR3 length: 14 residues. Between the trimmed V and J ends, which lost 0 bases and 3 bases, there was a span of 9 bases.